What follows are 21 T cell receptor beta chains derived from one specimen sequenced in a study of T-cell reconstitution after alpha-beta-depleted transplantation in children. Preparation of the TCRbeta library involved a method that used unique molecular identifiers. TCRdb processed the PCR reads anew with MiXCR; each CDR3 protein has one entry. The sample has approximately 130,000 distinct CDR3 sequences; 8.5% to 10% are singletons. The sample consisted of PBMCs, mostly from graft donor cells, taken 180 days after TCRalphabeta/CD19-depleted stem cell transplant. Receptor source: a girl less than two years old who had a stem cell transplant for combined immunodeficiency, so the T cells may come from the graft donor.

Notes on this clonotype: A much larger clone lies a single base off, so this may be a read error. The chain couples TRBV10-3 to TRBJ2-5; D unresolved. This CDR3 has 14 residues. Germline CDR1 ENHRY, CDR2 SYGVKD. V dropped 3 bases and J dropped 1 base, with 9 bases sitting between them. CDR3 sequence reads: CAISELGLQETQYF. The CDR3 DNA reads TGTGCCATCAGTGAACTGGGCCTCCAAGAGACCCAGTACTTC.

The chain employs TRBV29-1 and TRBJ2-5; 7 bases align to TRBD1. The CDR3 runs to 12 residues. V lost 4 bases and J lost 9; bases outside the gene matches: 8. Germline CDR1 is SQVTM and CDR2 is ANQGSEA. CDR3 DNA: TGCAGCGTTGGACAGGGCCTCCAGGCCCAGTACTTC. It translates to CSVGQGLQAQYF.

This clonotype was picked up a small number of times. V usage is TRBV7-9 and J usage is TRBJ2-7, with 9 bases fitting TRBD1. V dropped 5 bases and J dropped 3; count of bases not matched to a gene: 8. The CDR3 is 15 residues long. Germline CDR1 SEHNR, CDR2 FQNEAQ (reference sequence). The CDR3 DNA sequence: TGTGCCAGCAGCACCTCCGGGACAGGGCTCTACGAGCAGTACTTC. It specifies CASSTSGTGLYEQYF.

The chain uses TRBV30 and TRBJ2-5, with D perhaps TRBD1 (6 bases). CDR3 size: 13 residues. Trimming took off 4 bases at V and 5 bases at J, with 14 bases between the two ends. CDR1 is GTSNPN and CDR2 is SVGIG in the germline V gene (reference sequence). CDR3 sequence reads: CAWNALRGETQYF. The CDR3 region has the DNA TGTGCCTGGAATGCCCTAAGGGGGGAGACCCAGTACTTC. The whole variable domain, remainder taken from reference TRBV30 and TRBJ2-5, is SQTIHQWPATLVQPVGSPLSLECTVEGTSNPNLYWYRQAAGRGLQLLFYSVGIGQISSEVPQNLSASRPQDRQFILSSKKLLLSDSGFYLCAWNALRGETQYFGPGTRLLVL.

The rearrangement uses TRBV29-1 and TRBJ1-1; possible D gene TRBD1, 6 bases. Germline CDR1 is SQVTM and CDR2 is ANQGSEA. The CDR3 runs to 15 residues. The V end lost 1 base, the J end lost 1 base, and 13 bases lay between the germline ends. The CDR3 region is CSVEAQGLKNTEAFF. DNA of the CDR3: TGCAGCGTTGAAGCCCAGGGGCTTAAGAACACTGAAGCTTTCTTT.

The chain employs TRBV29-1 and TRBJ2-6; 8 bases are shared with TRBD1. CDR1 is SQVTM, CDR2 ANQGSEA, per germline. The CDR3 covers 16 residues. V dropped 7 bases and J dropped 4; count of bases not matched to a gene: 12. The DNA for the CDR3 is TGCAGCGCATGGGGAGACAGGGGATCAGGGGCCAACGTCCTGACTTTC. Its protein is CSAWGDRGSGANVLTF.

V gene TRBV5-1 combines with J gene TRBJ2-5, with 9 bases that match TRBD2. The length of the CDR3 is 13 residues. Germline V lookup: CDR1 SGHRS, CDR2 YFSETQ. The V and J ends lost 4 bases and 5 bases, in that order; junction bases with no gene match: 3. This CDR3 is CASSKREVETQYF. The CDR3 coding sequence is TGCGCCAGCAGCAAGCGGGAGGTGGAGACCCAGTACTTC.

Worth noting for this clonotype: The junction departs from germline at one end; a sequencing error may be responsible. The chain has TRBV9 and TRBJ2-1; 15 bases map to TRBD2. Per the germline V gene, CDR1 is SGDLS and CDR2 is YYNGEE. The CDR3 has 19 amino acids. In DNA, the CDR3 is TGTGCCAGCAGCGTAGGTGGACTAGCGGGAGGGCCTTCCTACAATGCGCAGTTCTTC. Its protein is CASSVGGLAGGPSYNAQFF. The full variable domain, its missing parts supplied by reference TRBV9 and TRBJ2-1, is DSGVTQTPKHLITATGQRVTLRCSPRSGDLSVYWYQQSLDQGLQFLIQYYNGEERAKGNILERFSAQQFPDLHSELNLSSLELGDSALYFCASSVGGLAGGPSYNAQFFGPGTRLTVL.

This clonotype appeared once. The chain uses TRBV19 and TRBJ2-7; maybe TRBD1 (6 bases). This CDR3 contains 13 residues. V shed 8 bases and J shed 6 bases, with 17 bases lying between them. Germline CDR1 is LNHDA and CDR2 is SQIVND (reference sequence). CDR3 bases: TGTGCCAGTTCCATCAGGGGAAGACTCGAGCAGTACTTC. Encoded protein: CASSIRGRLEQYF.

The chain employs TRBV7-2 and TRBJ2-6; weak D call: TRBD2 (5 bases). Trimming shortened V by 4 bases and J by 2 bases, and 12 bases separated the two germline ends. The CDR3 is 16 amino acids. Germline loops: CDR1 SGHTA, CDR2 FQGNSA. The CDR3, as DNA: TGTGCCAGCAGCTCTAACGGGGTTCCTGGGGCCAACGTCCTGACTTTC. Translating gives CASSSNGVPGANVLTF.

This clonotype was seen a handful of times. The gene calls are TRBV30 and TRBJ1-1; D gene uncertain. The CDR3 is 12 residues long. V lost 3 bases and J lost 0, with 5 bases in between. Per germline, CDR1 GTSNPN and CDR2 SVGIG (reference sequence). The CDR3 nucleotides read TGTGCCTGGAGAAGACTGAACACTGAAGCTTTCTTT. This translates into CAWRRLNTEAFF. The full variable domain, in which reference TRBV30 and TRBJ1-1 provide the parts outside the CDR3, is SQTIHQWPATLVQPVGSPLSLECTVEGTSNPNLYWYRQAAGRGLQLLFYSVGIGQISSEVPQNLSASRPQDRQFILSSKKLLLSDSGFYLCAWRRLNTEAFFGQGTRLTVV.

There are a few counts of this clonotype. The chain uses TRBV5-1 and TRBJ2-2; unclear D gene. CDR1 and CDR2 from the germline V gene are SGHRS and YFSETQ. The CDR3 runs to 12 residues. The V and J ends lost 3 bases and 10 bases respectively, with 10 bases between them. This chain's CDR3 is CASSSPGVELFF. As DNA, the CDR3 is TGCGCCAGCAGCTCCCCAGGCGTGGAGCTGTTTTTT.

Only a few counts were recorded for this clonotype. This chain connects TRBV6-2 or TRBV6-3 to TRBJ1-6, with 7 bases matching TRBD1. The V and J ends lost 5 bases and 9 bases, in that order; junction bases with no gene match: 10. Per the germline V gene, CDR1 is MNHEY and CDR2 is SVGEGT. This CDR3 comprises 15 residues. The CDR3 spells CASSLSGTDISPLHF. Here the CDR3 DNA reads TGTGCCAGCAGTCTATCCGGGACAGACATTTCACCCCTCCACTTT.

The chain uses TRBV20-1 and TRBJ2-5; 10 nucleotides align to TRBD2. The V and J ends lost 5 bases and 2 bases, in that order; junction bases with no gene match: 5. Germline CDR1 is DFQATT and CDR2 is SNEGSKA (reference sequence). This CDR3 has 14 amino acids. CDR3 coding DNA: TGCAGTGCTCCTACTAGCGGGGTACAAGAGACCCAGTACTTC. Protein: CSAPTSGVQETQYF.

This clonotype was seen a few times. V gene TRBV7-8 combines with J gene TRBJ2-6; 10 bases fit TRBD1. The germline CDR1 and CDR2 sequences are SGHVS and FQNEAQ. This CDR3 has 17 amino acids. The V and J ends lost 5 bases and 0 bases, in that order; junction bases with no gene match: 4. The CDR3: CASSPTGGSSGANVLTF. The CDR3 nucleotides read TGTGCCAGCAGCCCGACAGGGGGCAGCTCTGGGGCCAACGTCCTGACTTTC.

This chain uses TRBV11-2 with TRBJ2-3, with D perhaps matching TRBD2 (6 bases). The germline V gene has CDR1 SGHAT and CDR2 FQNNGV. Trimming left V 0 bases short and J 2 bases short, with 18 bases between. This CDR3 comprises 18 residues. The CDR3 coding sequence is TGTGCCAGCAGCTTAGATGAGGTTAGCGGAGTTTTCACAGATACGCAGTATTTT. Residues: CASSLDEVSGVFTDTQYF.

The V gene is TRBV7-2, the J gene TRBJ2-1; 8 bases are a match to TRBD2. Germline V lookup: CDR1 SGHTA, CDR2 FQGNSA. The CDR3 spans 16 residues. With V trimmed by 5 bases and J by 3 bases, 9 bases remained unmatched. CDR3: CASSLTSERYYNEQFF. CDR3 nucleotide sequence: TGTGCCAGCAGCCTGACTAGCGAGAGATACTACAATGAGCAGTTCTTC. The whole variable domain, remainder taken from reference TRBV7-2 and TRBJ2-1, is GAGVSQSPSNKVTEKGKDVELRCDPISGHTALYWYRQSLGQGLEFLIYFQGNSAPDKSGLPSDRFSAERTGGSVSTLTIQRTQQEDSAVYLCASSLTSERYYNEQFFGPGTRLTVL.

The chain employs TRBV27 and TRBJ1-1; D remains unclear. Trimming left V 5 bases short and J 11 bases short, with 15 bases between. The CDR3 contains 12 residues. Looked up from germline, CDR1 is MNHEY and CDR2 is SMNVEV (reference sequence). CDR3 in amino acids: CASSHKGSNAFF. The CDR3 DNA follows: TGTGCCAGCAGTCATAAGGGCTCAAACGCTTTCTTT.

This sequence joins TRBV7-2 and TRBJ2-5; D tentatively fits TRBD1 or TRBD2 (5 bases each). The V and J ends lost 5 bases and 4 bases respectively, with 17 bases between them. In germline, CDR1 is SGHTA, CDR2 FQGNSA. This CDR3 spans 15 amino acids. CDR3 protein: CASSKRSSGRETQYF. The CDR3 DNA follows: TGTGCCAGCAGCAAGAGGTCATCAGGGAGAGAGACCCAGTACTTC.

The J gene is TRBJ2-1, the V gene TRBV4-3, with 11 bases identical to TRBD2. V was pared by 3 bases and J by 3 bases, with 1 base of the junction left unmatched. The CDR3 has 15 amino acids. CDR1 LGHNA and CDR2 YSLEER come from the germline V gene. The CDR3, as DNA: TGCGCCAGCAGCCAGGGACTAGCGGACTACAATGAGCAGTTCTTC. This sequence encodes CASSQGLADYNEQFF.

On this clonotype: Given a much more abundant clone one base away, this may be a read error. This rearrangement joins TRBV27 to TRBJ2-3; perhaps TRBD2 as D (5 bases). Trimming removed 8 bases at V and 10 bases at J, with 19 bases between. Germline values: CDR1 MNHEY, CDR2 SMNVEV (reference sequence). The CDR3 spans 13 residues. The CDR3 bases are TGTGCCAGCGGACCTACAGCGGTGGTTGCGCAGTATTTT. The encoded protein is CASGPTAVVAQYF.